Sequencing of this T cell receptor (beta chain) was carried out in a study of human T cells and chemical hapten exposure. Overall study context: Cases of alopecia areata, totalis or universalis occurred in a predominantly female patient group.

The time point here: patch test 1, 2 weeks after DPC sensitization. The treatment is: therapeutic diphenylcyclopropenone sensitization with weekly scalp DPC. Whole blood, unfractionated, served as the material for total RNA extraction. A few counts support this clonotype. From the RACE reads, TCRdb called clonotypes with MiXCR, one entry per CDR3 protein. The data show tens of thousands of distinct CDR3 sequences, 5.5% to 7.5% seen once. The CDR3 is made up of 17 amino acids. Unmatched junction bases numbered 15, after V lost 10 bases and J lost 0 bases. Germline V gene data show CDR1 as ENHRY and CDR2 as SYGVKD.

The chain is built from TRBV10-3 and TRBJ2-3, with TRBD2 identical over 8 bases. Specimen: whole blood, collected in connection with sensitization to the hapten diphenylcyclopropenone (DPC). The clonotype originates from a woman in her twenties or thirties with alopecia areata. Some clones in this sample may be carry-over from other donors' samples. CDR3 sequence reads: CATAKSGGGLSTDTQYF. Here the CDR3 DNA reads TGTGCCACCGCCAAGAGCGGGGGAGGGCTAAGCACAGATACGCAGTATTTT.